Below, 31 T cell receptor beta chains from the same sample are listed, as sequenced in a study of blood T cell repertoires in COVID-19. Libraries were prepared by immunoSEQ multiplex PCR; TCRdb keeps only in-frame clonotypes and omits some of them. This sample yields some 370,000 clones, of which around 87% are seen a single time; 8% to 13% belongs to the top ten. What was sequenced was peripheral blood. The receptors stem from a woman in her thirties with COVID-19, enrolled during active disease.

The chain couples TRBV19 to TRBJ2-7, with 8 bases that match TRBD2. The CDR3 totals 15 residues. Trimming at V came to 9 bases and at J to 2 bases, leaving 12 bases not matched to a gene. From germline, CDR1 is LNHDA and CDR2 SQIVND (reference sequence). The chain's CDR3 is CASRPTSADTYEQYF. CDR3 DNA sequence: TGTGCCAGCCGACCGACTAGCGCCGATACCTACGAGCAGTACTTC.

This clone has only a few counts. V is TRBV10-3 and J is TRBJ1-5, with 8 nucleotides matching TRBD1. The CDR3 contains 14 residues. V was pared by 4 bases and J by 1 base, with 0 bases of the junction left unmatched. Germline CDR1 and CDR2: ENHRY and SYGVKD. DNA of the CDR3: TGTGCCATCAGTGGGACAGGGAGCAATCAGCCCCAGCATTTT. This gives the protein CAISGTGSNQPQHF.

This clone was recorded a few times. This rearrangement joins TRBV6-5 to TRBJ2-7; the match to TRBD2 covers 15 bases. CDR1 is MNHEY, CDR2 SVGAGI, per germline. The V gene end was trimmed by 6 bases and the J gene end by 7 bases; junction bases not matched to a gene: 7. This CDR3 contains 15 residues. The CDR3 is CASRAGLAGGLEQYF. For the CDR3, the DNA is TGTGCCAGCAGAGCCGGACTAGCGGGAGGGCTTGAGCAGTACTTC.

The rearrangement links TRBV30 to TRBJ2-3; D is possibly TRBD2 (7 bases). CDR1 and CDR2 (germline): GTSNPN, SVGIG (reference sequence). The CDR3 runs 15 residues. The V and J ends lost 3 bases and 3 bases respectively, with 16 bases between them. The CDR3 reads CAWSPPGGRTDTQYF. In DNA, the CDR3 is TGTGCCTGGAGCCCGCCCGGGGGGCGGACAGATACGCAGTATTTT.

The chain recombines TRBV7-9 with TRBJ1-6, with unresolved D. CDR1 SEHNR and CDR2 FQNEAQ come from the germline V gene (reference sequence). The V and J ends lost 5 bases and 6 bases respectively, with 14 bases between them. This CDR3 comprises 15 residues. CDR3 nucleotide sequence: TGTGCCAGCAGCCCGTCCCGAGGGAGTAATTCACCCCTCCACTTT. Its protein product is CASSPSRGSNSPLHF. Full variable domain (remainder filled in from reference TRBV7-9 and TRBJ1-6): DTGVSQNPRHKITKRGQNVTFRCDPISEHNRLYWYRQTLGQGPEFLTYFQNEAQLEKSRLLSDRFSAERPKGSFSTLEIQRTEQGDSAMYLCASSPSRGSNSPLHFGNGTRLTVT.

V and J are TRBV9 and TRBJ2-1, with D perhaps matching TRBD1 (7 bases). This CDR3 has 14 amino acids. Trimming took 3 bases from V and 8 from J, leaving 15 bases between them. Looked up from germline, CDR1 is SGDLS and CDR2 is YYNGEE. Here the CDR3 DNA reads TGTGCCAGCAGCGCGATCAGGGGGGAAGATGAGCAGTTCTTC. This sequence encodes CASSAIRGEDEQFF. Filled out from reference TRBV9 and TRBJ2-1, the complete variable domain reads DSGVTQTPKHLITATGQRVTLRCSPRSGDLSVYWYQQSLDQGLQFLIQYYNGEERAKGNILERFSAQQFPDLHSELNLSSLELGDSALYFCASSAIRGEDEQFFGPGTRLTVL.

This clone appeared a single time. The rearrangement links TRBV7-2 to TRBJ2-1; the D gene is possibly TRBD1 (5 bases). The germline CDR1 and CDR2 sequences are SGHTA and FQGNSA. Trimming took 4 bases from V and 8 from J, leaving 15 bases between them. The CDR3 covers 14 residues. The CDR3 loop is CASSWGIGGDEQFF. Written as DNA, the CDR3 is TGTGCCAGCAGCTGGGGCATTGGCGGTGATGAGCAGTTCTTC.

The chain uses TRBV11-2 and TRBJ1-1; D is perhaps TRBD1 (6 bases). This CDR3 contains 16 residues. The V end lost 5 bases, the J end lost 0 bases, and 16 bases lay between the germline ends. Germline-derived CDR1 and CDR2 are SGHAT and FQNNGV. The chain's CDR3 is CASSPYRASLNTEAFF. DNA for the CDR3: TGTGCCAGCAGCCCCTACAGGGCCTCCTTGAACACTGAAGCTTTCTTT.

CDR3 in DNA: TGTGCCAGCACCTTCAGGCCCGCGAACACCGGGGAGCTGTTTTTT. Its protein product is CASTFRPANTGELFF. The genes are TRBV6-5 and TRBJ2-2; D unclear. The V end was cut by 7 bases, the J end by 0 bases, with 12 bases between. From germline, CDR1 is MNHEY and CDR2 SVGAGI. This CDR3 region has 15 residues.

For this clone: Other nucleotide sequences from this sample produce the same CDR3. The CDR3 is CASSELRSTDTQYF. In nucleotides, the CDR3 is TGTGCCAGCAGTGAATTGAGGAGCACAGATACGCAGTATTTT. V gene TRBV2 combines with J gene TRBJ2-3; no reliable D call. The V and J ends lost 2 bases and 0 bases respectively, with 6 bases between them. Germline values: CDR1 SNHLY, CDR2 FYNNEI. The CDR3 has 14 residues.

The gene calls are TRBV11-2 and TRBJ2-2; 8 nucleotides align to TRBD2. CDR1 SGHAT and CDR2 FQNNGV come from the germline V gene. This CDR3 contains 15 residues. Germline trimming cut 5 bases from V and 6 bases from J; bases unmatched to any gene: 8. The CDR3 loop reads CASSPLASGSGELFF. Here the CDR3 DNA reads TGTGCCAGCAGCCCCTTGGCTAGCGGGTCCGGGGAGCTGTTTTTT. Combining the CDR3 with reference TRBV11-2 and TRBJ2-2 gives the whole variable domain EAGVAQSPRYKIIEKRQSVAFWCNPISGHATLYWYQQILGQGPKLLIQFQNNGVVDDSQLPKDRFSAERLKGVDSTLKIQPAKLEDSAVYLCASSPLASGSGELFFGEGSRLTVL.

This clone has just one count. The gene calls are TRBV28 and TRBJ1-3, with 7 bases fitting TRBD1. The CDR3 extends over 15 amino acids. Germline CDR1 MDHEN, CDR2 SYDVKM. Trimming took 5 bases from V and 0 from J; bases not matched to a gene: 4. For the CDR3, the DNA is TGTGCCAGCAGTCCGACAGGGATCTCTGGAAACACCATATATTTT. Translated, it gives CASSPTGISGNTIYF.

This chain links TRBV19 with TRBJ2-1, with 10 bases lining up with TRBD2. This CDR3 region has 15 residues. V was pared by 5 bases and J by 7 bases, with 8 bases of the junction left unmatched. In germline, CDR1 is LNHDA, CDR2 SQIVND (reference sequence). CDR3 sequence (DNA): TGTGCCAGTAGTCCTTGGACTAGCGGCGGGAATGAGCAGTTCTTC. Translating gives CASSPWTSGGNEQFF.

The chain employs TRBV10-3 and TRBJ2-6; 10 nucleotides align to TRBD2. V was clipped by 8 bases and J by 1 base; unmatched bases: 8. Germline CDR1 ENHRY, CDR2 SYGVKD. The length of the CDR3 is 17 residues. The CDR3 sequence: CAIGSSGSLSGANVLTF. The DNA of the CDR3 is TGTGCCATCGGGTCTAGCGGGAGTTTGTCTGGGGCCAACGTCCTGACTTTC.

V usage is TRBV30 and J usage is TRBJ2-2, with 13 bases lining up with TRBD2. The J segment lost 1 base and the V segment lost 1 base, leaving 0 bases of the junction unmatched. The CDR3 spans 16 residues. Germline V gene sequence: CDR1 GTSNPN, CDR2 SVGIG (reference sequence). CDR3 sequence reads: CAWSGLAGGNTGELFF. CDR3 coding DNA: TGTGCCTGGAGTGGACTAGCGGGAGGGAACACCGGGGAGCTGTTTTTT.

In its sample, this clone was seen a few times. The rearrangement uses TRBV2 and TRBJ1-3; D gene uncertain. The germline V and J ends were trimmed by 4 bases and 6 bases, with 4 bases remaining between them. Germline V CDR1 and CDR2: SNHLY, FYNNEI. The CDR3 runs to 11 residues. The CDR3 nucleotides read TGTGCCAGCAGTGGCGTAAACACCATATATTTT. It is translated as CASSGVNTIYF. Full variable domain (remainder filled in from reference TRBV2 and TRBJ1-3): EPEVTQTPSHQVTQMGQEVILRCVPISNHLYFYWYRQILGQKVEFLVSFYNNEISEKSEIFDDQFSVERPDGSNFTLKIRSTKLEDSAMYFCASSGVNTIYFGEGSWLTVV.

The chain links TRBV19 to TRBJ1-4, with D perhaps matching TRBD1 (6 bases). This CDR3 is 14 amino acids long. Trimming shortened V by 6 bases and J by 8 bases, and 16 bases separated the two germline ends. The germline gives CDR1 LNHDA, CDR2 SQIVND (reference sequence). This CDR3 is CASSSDRFEEKLFF. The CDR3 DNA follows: TGTGCCAGTAGCTCCGACAGGTTCGAGGAAAAACTGTTTTTT.

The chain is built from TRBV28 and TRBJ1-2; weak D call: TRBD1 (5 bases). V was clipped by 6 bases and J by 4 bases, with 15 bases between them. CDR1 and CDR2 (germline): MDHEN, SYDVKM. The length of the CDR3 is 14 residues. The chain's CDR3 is CASSPAPGGYGYTF. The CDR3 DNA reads TGTGCCAGCAGCCCCGCCCCGGGGGGCTATGGCTACACCTTC.

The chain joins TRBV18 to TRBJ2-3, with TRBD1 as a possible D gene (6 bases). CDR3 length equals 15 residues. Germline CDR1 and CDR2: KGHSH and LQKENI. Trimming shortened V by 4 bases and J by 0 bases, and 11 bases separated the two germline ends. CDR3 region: CASSRQVSSTDTQYF. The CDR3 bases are TGTGCCAGCTCACGACAGGTTTCTAGCACAGATACGCAGTATTTT.

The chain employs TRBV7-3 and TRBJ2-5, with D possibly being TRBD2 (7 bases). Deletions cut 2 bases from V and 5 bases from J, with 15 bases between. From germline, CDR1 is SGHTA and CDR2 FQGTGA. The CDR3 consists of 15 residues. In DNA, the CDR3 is TGTGCCAGCAGCTTATCCGGGGGGCGGCGGGAGACCCAGTACTTC. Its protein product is CASSLSGGRRETQYF.

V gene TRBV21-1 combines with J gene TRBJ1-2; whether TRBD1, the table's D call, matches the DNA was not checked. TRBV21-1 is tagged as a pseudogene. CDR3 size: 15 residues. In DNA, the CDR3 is TGTGCCAGCAGCAAAGTAAGGGCAGGGCTAAGAGGCTACACCTTC. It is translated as CASSKVRAGLRGYTF.

The CDR3 DNA reads TGTGCCAGCAATCCGGGGAGGGAATACGAGCAGTACTTC. Protein product: CASNPGREYEQYF. The chain joins TRBV2 to TRBJ2-7; the match to TRBD2 covers 7 bases. CDR1 and CDR2 from the germline V gene are SNHLY and FYNNEI. Trimming cost V 7 bases and J 4 bases; bases outside gene matches: 7. The CDR3 spans 13 residues.

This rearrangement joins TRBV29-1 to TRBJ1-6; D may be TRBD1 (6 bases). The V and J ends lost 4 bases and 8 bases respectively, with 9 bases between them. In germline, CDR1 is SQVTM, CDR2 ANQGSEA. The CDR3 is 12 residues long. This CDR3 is CSVGPGDSPLHF. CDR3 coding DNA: TGCAGCGTTGGGCCAGGGGATTCACCCCTCCACTTT.

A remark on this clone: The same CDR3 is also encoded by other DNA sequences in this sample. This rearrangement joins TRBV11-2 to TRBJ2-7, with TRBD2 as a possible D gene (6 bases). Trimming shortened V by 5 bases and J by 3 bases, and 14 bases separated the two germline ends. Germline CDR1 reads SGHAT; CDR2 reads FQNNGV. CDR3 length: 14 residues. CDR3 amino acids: CASSLGTGFYEQYF. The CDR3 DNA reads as TGTGCCAGCAGCCTCGGGACTGGATTCTACGAGCAGTACTTC.

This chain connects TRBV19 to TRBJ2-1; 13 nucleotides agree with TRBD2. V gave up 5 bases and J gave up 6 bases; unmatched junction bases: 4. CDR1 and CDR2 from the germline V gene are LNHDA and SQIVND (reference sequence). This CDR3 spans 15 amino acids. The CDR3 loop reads CASSPGLAGVNEQFF. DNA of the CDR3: TGTGCCAGTAGTCCCGGACTAGCGGGAGTCAATGAGCAGTTCTTC.

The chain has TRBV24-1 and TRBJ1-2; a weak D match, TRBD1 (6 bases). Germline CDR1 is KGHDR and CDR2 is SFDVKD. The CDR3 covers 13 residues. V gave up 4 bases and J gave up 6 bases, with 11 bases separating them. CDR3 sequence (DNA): TGTGCCACCAGTGAGGGGACACCGGATGGCTACACCTTC. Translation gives CATSEGTPDGYTF.

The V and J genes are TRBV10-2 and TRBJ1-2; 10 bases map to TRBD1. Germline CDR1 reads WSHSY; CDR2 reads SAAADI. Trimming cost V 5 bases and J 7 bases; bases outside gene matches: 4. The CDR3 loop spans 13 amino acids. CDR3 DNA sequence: TGCGCCAGCAGTCCGGACAGGGGGACTGGCTACACCTTC. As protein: CASSPDRGTGYTF.

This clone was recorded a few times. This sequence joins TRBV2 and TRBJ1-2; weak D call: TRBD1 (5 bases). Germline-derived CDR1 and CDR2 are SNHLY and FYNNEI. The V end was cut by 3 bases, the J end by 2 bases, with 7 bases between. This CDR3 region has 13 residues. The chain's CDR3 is CASSEPGNYGYTF. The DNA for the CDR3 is TGTGCCAGCAGTGAGCCAGGGAACTATGGCTACACCTTC.

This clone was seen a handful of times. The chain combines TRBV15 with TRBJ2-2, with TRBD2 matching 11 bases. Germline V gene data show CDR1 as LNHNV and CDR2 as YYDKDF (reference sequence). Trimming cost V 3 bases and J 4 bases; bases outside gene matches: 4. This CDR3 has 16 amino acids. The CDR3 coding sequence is TGTGCCACCAGCAGTCTAGCGGGAGGATTCACCGGGGAGCTGTTTTTT. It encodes CATSSLAGGFTGELFF.

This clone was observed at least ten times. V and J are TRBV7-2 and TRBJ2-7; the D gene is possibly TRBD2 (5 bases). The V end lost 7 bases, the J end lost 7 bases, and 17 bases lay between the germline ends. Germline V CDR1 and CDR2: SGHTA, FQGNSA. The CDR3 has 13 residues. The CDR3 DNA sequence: TGTGCCAGCACCCCCGTGCGGGCTTGGGAGCAGTACTTC. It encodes CASTPVRAWEQYF.

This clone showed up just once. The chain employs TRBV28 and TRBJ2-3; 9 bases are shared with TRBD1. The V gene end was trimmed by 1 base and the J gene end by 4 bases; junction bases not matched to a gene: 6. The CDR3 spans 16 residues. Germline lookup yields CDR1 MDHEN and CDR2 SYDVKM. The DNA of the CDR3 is TGTGCCAGCAGTTTATCGGGGACAGGGTTTTCAGATACGCAGTATTTT. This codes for CASSLSGTGFSDTQYF.